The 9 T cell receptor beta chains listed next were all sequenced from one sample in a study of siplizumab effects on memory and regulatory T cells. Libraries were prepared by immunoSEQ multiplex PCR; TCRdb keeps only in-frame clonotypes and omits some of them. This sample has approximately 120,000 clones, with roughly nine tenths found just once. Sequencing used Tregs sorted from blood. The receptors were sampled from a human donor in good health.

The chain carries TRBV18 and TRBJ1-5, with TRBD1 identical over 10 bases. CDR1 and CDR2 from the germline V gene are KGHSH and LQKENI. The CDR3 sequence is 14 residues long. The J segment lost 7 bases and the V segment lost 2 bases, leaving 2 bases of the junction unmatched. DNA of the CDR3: TGTGCCAGCTCACCAGGGACAGGGGAGCAGCCCCAGCATTTT. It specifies CASSPGTGEQPQHF. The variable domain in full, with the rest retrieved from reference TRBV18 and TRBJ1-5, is NAGVMQNPRHLVRRRGQEARLRCSPMKGHSHVYWYRQLPEEGLKFMVYLQKENIIDESGMPKERFSAEFPKEGPSILRIQQVVRGDSAAYFCASSPGTGEQPQHFGDGTRLSIL.

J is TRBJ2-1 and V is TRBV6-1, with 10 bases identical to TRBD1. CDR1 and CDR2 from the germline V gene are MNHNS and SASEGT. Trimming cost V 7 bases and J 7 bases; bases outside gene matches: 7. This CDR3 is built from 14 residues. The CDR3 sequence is CASTLTGGWNEQFF. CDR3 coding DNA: TGTGCCAGCACTCTGACAGGGGGCTGGAATGAGCAGTTCTTC.

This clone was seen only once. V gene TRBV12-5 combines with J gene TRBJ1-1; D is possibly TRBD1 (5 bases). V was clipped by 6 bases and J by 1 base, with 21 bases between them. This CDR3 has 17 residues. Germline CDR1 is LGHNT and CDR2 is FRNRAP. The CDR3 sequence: CASGRPPPGPPNTEAFF. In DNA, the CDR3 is TGTGCTAGTGGCAGGCCGCCCCCGGGACCTCCGAACACTGAAGCTTTCTTT.

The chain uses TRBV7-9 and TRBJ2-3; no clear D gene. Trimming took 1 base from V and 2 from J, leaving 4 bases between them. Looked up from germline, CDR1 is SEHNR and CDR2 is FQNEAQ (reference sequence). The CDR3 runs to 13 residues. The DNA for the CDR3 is TGTGCCAGCAGCTTAGACCACACAGATACGCAGTATTTT. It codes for CASSLDHTDTQYF.

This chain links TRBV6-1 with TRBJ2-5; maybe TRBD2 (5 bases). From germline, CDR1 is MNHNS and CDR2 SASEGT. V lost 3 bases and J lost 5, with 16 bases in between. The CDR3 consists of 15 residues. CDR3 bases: TGTGCCAGCAGTGAGGCGGCGGCGGGCCGGGAGACCCAGTACTTC. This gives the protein CASSEAAAGRETQYF.

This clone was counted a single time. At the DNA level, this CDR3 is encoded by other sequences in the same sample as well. As DNA, the CDR3 is TGTGCCAGCAGCAGGGACCATCAAGAGACCCAGTACTTC. It codes for CASSRDHQETQYF. The chain joins TRBV6-4 to TRBJ2-5; either TRBD1 or TRBD2 may fit D (5 bases each). Germline lookup yields CDR1 MRHNA and CDR2 SNTAGT. This CDR3 spans 13 amino acids. Trimming removed 6 bases at V and 2 bases at J, with 10 bases between.

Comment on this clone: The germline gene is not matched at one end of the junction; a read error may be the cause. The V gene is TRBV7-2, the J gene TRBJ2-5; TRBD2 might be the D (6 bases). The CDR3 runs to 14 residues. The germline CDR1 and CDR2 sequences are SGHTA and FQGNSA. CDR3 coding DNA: TGTGCCAGCACCTTAGGAGGGTCTTGGGAGACCCAGTACTTC. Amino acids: CASTLGGSWETQYF.

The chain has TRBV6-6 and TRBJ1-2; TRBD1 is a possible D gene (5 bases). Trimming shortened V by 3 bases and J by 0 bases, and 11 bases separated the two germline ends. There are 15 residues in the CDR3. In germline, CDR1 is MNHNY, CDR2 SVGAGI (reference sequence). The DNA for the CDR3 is TGTGCCAGCAGTTATTTCGGGGGGACTAACTATGGCTACACCTTC. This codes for CASSYFGGTNYGYTF.

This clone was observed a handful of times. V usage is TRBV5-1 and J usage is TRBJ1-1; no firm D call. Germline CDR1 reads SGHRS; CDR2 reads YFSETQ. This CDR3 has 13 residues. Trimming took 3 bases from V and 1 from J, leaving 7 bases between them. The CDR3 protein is CASSSGRNTEAFF. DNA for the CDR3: TGCGCCAGCAGCTCAGGACGGAACACTGAAGCTTTCTTT. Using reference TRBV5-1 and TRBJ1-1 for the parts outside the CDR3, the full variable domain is KAGVTQTPRYLIKTRGQQVTLSCSPISGHRSVSWYQQTPGQGLQFLFEYFSETQRNKGNFPGRFSGRQFSNSRSEMNVSTLELGDSALYLCASSSGRNTEAFFGQGTRLTVV.